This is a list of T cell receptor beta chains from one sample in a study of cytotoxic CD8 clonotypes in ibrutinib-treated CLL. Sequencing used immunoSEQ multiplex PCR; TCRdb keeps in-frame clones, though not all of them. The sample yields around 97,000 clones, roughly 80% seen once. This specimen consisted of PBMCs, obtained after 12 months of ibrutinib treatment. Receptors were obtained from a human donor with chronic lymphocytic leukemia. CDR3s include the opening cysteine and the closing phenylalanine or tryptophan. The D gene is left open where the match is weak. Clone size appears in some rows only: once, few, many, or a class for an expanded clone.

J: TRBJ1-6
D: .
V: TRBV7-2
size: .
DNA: TGTGCCAGCAGCTTAGTCACCGGACAACGGAACTCACCCCTCCACTTT
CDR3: CASSLVTGQRNSPLHF

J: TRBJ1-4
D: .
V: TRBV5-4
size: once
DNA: TGTGCCAGCAGTGTATCGAGCGGGAGTCTCGATGAAAAACTGTTTTTT
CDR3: CASSVSSGSLDEKLFF

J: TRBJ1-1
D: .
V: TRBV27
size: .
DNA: TGTGCCAGCAGTTTATCAGGGGTGAACACTGAAGCTTTCTTT
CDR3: CASSLSGVNTEAFF

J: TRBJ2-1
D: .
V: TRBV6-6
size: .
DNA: TGTGCCAGCAGTTCGGACACGTTATACAATGAGCAGTTCTTC
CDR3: CASSSDTLYNEQFF

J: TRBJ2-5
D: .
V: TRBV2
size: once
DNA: TGTGCCAGCAGTGAATTGGAGACCCAGTACTTC
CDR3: CASSELETQYF

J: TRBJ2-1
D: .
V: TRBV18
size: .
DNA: TGTGCCAGCTCACCCTCCCGGGGCACCAATGAGCAGTTCTTC
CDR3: CASSPSRGTNEQFF

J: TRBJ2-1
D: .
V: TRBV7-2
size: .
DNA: TGTGCCAGCAGCACGGACGTGAGCTCCTACAATGAGCAGTTCTTC
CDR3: CASSTDVSSYNEQFF

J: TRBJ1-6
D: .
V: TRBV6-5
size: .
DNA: TGTGCCAGCAGTCCGGACACCCGGGCATCACCCCTCCACTTT
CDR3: CASSPDTRASPLHF

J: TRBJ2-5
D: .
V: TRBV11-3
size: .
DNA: TGTGCCAGCAGCTTAGATCCTACGGTAGAAGAGACCCAGCACTTC
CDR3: CASSLDPTVEETQHF

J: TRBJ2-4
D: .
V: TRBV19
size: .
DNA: TGTGCCAGTAGTATAGACAGAAAAAACATTCAGTACTTC
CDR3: CASSIDRKNIQYF

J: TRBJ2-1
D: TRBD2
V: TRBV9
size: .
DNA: TGTGCCAGCAGCGTAGGGGCGGGGGTTAAGCAGTTCTTC
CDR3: CASSVGAGVKQFF

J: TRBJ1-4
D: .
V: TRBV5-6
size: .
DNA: TGTGCCAGCAGCGCGGGTAGAACTAATGAAAAACTGTTTTTT
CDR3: CASSAGRTNEKLFF

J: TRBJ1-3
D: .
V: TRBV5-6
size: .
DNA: TGTGCCAGCAGCTTAGATACCGGGCCCCTCATATATTTT
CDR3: CASSLDTGPLIYF

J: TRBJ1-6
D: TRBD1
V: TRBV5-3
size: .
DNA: TGTGCCAGAAGTCCGTCCAGGGGGAGCTCCTATAATTCACCCCTCCACTTT
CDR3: CARSPSRGSSYNSPLHF

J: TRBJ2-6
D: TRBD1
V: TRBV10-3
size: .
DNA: TGTGCCATCAGCGGACAGGGGACCTCTGGGGCCAACGTCCTGACTTTC
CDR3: CAISGQGTSGANVLTF

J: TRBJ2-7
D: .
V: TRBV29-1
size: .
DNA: TGCAGCGTTGCGCAGGGGACCTACGAGCAGTACTTC
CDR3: CSVAQGTYEQYF

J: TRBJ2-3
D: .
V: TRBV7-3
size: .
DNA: TGTGCCAGCAGCTCCGACGGGAGAGCCACAGATACGCAGTATTTT
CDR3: CASSSDGRATDTQYF

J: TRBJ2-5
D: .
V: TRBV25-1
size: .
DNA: TGTGCCAGCAGTGAATCTAAAAGGCAGCAAGAGACCCAGTACTTC
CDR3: CASSESKRQQETQYF

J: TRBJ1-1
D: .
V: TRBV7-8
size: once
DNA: TGTGCCAGCAGCGGCGAGGACACTTCCCCCATGAACACTGAAGCTTTCTTT
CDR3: CASSGEDTSPMNTEAFF

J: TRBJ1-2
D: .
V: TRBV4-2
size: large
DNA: TGTGCCAGCAGCCAGTGGACAGAGGATAACTATGGCTACACCTTC
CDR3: CASSQWTEDNYGYTF